Listed below are T cell receptor beta chains from one sample, sequenced in a study of T-cell memory formation after mild COVID-19. TCRdb independently ran MiXCR on the 5' RACE reads; one entry per CDR3 protein. Here the sample spans fewer than 450,000 distinct CDR3 sequences, roughly a quarter being singletons. Sequencing used PBMCs or a T cell subset sorted from them (not recorded which). These receptors were taken from an adult woman who had mild COVID-19 (a few samples of this study predate the infection). Cell type and time point are not known. CDR3s include the opening cysteine and the closing phenylalanine or tryptophan. The D gene is left open where the match is weak. A row's size may be missing; if present it is once, few, many or a size class.

D	V	size	length	J	CDR3	DNA
.	TRBV2	few	12	TRBJ2-1	CAANSGRGEQFF	TGTGCCGCAAATAGTGGCCGGGGTGAGCAGTTCTTC
.	TRBV7-8	.	14	TRBJ1-1	CASSLVRMNTEAFF	TGTGCCAGCAGCTTAGTCCGTATGAACACTGAAGCTTTCTTT
.	TRBV7-2	.	13	TRBJ1-2	CASSLGATDGYTF	TGTGCCAGCAGCTTGGGGGCCACGGATGGCTACACCTTC
.	TRBV7-6	.	16	TRBJ2-7	CASSPTSASPAGEQYF	TGTGCCAGCAGTCCCACGTCTGCGAGCCCAGCGGGTGAGCAGTACTTC
.	TRBV7-6	few	15	TRBJ2-3	CASSHSPGATDTQYF	TGTGCCAGCAGCCATTCCCCGGGGGCGACAGATACGCAGTATTTT
.	TRBV5-1	few	15	TRBJ2-7	CASSLAGGWSYEQYF	TGCGCCAGCAGCTTAGCAGGAGGATGGTCCTACGAGCAGTACTTC
.	TRBV7-3	few	13	TRBJ2-7	CASSRNDGYEQYF	TGTGCCAGCAGCCGAAACGACGGGTACGAGCAGTACTTC
.	TRBV19	.	16	TRBJ2-7	CASSIGPMPIHGEQYF	TGTGCCAGTAGTATAGGTCCTATGCCTATACATGGTGAGCAGTACTTC
.	TRBV4-1	few	14	TRBJ1-1	CASSQDEGNTEAFF	TGCGCCAGCAGCCAAGATGAGGGGAACACTGAAGCTTTCTTT
TRBD1	TRBV27	few	19	TRBJ1-5	CASSLWGGLQGAGGQPQHF	TGTGCCAGCAGTTTATGGGGTGGATTGCAGGGGGCAGGTGGGCAGCCCCAGCATTTT
TRBD2	TRBV4-1	.	16	TRBJ2-3	CASSQDRAGGTDTQYF	TGCGCCAGCAGCCAAGATCGGGCGGGGGGCACAGATACGCAGTATTTT
TRBD1	TRBV5-1	few	14	TRBJ1-1	CASSQPDRATEAFF	TGCGCCAGCAGCCAACCGGACAGGGCCACTGAAGCTTTCTTT
TRBD1	TRBV5-1	few	16	TRBJ1-2	CASSPRGTGLFYGYTF	TGCGCCAGCAGCCCCCGGGGGACAGGGCTTTTCTATGGCTACACCTTC
.	TRBV6-1	few	13	TRBJ1-5	CATWAPSARPQHF	TGTGCCACCTGGGCGCCGAGTGCACGGCCCCAGCATTTT
.	TRBV19	many	11	TRBJ2-7	CASSGGHEQYF	TGTGCCAGTAGTGGAGGCCACGAGCAGTACTTC
TRBD2	TRBV7-9	.	16	TRBJ2-7	CASSPTGTRLLYEQYF	TGTGCCAGCAGCCCAACGGGGACTAGACTTCTCTACGAGCAGTACTTC
TRBD1	TRBV6-6	few	17	TRBJ1-1	CASSLDRGRAWSTEAFF	TGTGCCAGCAGCCTGGACAGGGGGCGGGCGTGGAGCACTGAAGCTTTCTTT
TRBD1	TRBV4-1	.	16	TRBJ1-5	CASSQGGQGNRQPQHF	TGCGCCAGCAGCCAGGGGGGACAGGGCAATCGTCAGCCCCAGCATTTT
.	TRBV24-1	.	12	TRBJ1-1	CATSRGGTEAFF	TGTGCCACCAGTCGAGGGGGCACTGAAGCTTTCTTT
.	TRBV20-1	.	12	TRBJ2-7	CSARKTSYEQYF	TGCAGTGCTAGGAAAACTAGCTACGAGCAGTACTTC
.	TRBV3-1	.	13	TRBJ1-6	CASSGQNNSPLHF	TGTGCCAGCAGCGGTCAGAATAATTCACCCCTCCACTTT
.	TRBV7-9	few	11	TRBJ1-2	CASSPGSGYTF	TGTGCCAGCAGCCCAGGGTCTGGCTACACCTTC
TRBD2	TRBV7-9	few	14	TRBJ2-2	CAFGRRRGTGELFF	TGTGCCTTCGGGAGGCGTCGGGGCACCGGGGAGCTGTTTTTT
.	TRBV20-1	few	14	TRBJ2-7	CSAGQLHRSYEQYF	TGCAGTGCTGGACAACTCCACCGCTCCTACGAGCAGTACTTC
.	TRBV27	few	18	TRBJ2-3	CASSKGQSLMYGTDTQYF	TGTGCCAGCAGTAAGGGACAATCGCTGATGTACGGCACAGATACGCAGTATTTT
.	TRBV20-1	few	9	TRBJ2-3	CSGGDTQYF	TGCAGTGGGGGGGATACGCAGTATTTT
.	TRBV7-2	.	14	TRBJ2-7	CASSLITASYEQYF	TGTGCCAGCAGCTTAATCACAGCTTCCTACGAGCAGTACTTC
TRBD1	TRBV29-1	.	16	TRBJ2-6	CSVPDRGNSGANVLTF	TGCAGCGTTCCCGACAGGGGGAATTCTGGGGCCAACGTCCTGACTTTC
.	TRBV7-9	.	13	TRBJ2-4	CASSLREQNIQYF	TGTGCCAGCAGCTTGAGAGAACAAAACATTCAGTACTTC
.	TRBV5-1	.	17	TRBJ2-3	CASSLPGLATPTDTQYF	TGCGCCAGCAGCTTGCCCGGCCTAGCGACGCCCACAGATACGCAGTATTTT
.	TRBV7-2	few	15	TRBJ2-3	CASRDSPSSTDTQYF	TGTGCCAGCAGAGACAGTCCCTCAAGCACAGATACGCAGTATTTT
.	TRBV4-1	many	12	TRBJ2-7	CASSQQGYEQYF	TGTGCCAGCAGCCAACAGGGTTACGAGCAGTACTTC
TRBD2	TRBV2	many	14	TRBJ2-1	CASKGTSGRGEQFF	TGTGCCAGCAAGGGGACTAGCGGGAGAGGTGAGCAGTTCTTC
.	TRBV24-1	.	16	TRBJ1-2	CATSDPSRGGSYGYTF	TGTGCCACCAGTGATCCATCCCGCGGGGGATCCTATGGCTACACCTTC
TRBD2	TRBV11-1	many	18	TRBJ2-1	CASSSYRLAGGLRSEQFF	TGTGCCAGCAGTTCTTACCGACTAGCGGGGGGCCTTAGAAGTGAGCAGTTCTTC
TRBD1	TRBV2	.	12	TRBJ2-3	CASREQGDTQYF	TGTGCCAGCAGGGAACAGGGGGATACGCAGTATTTT
TRBD1	TRBV7-2	many	13	TRBJ1-1	CASSFKTGGEAFF	TGTGCCAGCAGCTTTAAAACAGGGGGTGAAGCTTTCTTT
TRBD2	TRBV5-1	.	15	TRBJ2-1	CASSLRAGPYNEQFF	TGCGCCAGCAGCTTAAGAGCGGGGCCCTACAATGAGCAGTTCTTC
.	TRBV29-1	.	15	TRBJ2-3	CSVEVRWESTDTQYF	TGCAGCGTTGAAGTACGGTGGGAAAGCACAGATACGCAGTATTTT
.	TRBV7-2	.	14	TRBJ2-1	CASTPSRGFAEQFF	TGTGCCAGCACCCCGTCGAGGGGTTTTGCTGAGCAGTTCTTC
.	TRBV7-9	many	14	TRBJ1-1	CASSLVSGTIEAFF	TGTGCCAGCAGCCTCGTCTCCGGGACAATTGAAGCTTTCTTT
.	TRBV4-1	few	20	TRBJ2-7	CASSPFYRDSVFLHSYEQYF	TGCGCCAGCAGCCCCTTTTACAGGGACTCTGTTTTCCTGCACTCCTACGAGCAGTACTTC
TRBD1	TRBV4-1	.	15	TRBJ1-6	CASSSRTGRDSPLHF	TGCGCCAGCAGCTCCAGGACAGGGAGGGATTCACCCCTCCACTTT
.	TRBV12-3/TRBV12-4	many	15	TRBJ2-3	CASSLRAGSTDTQYF	TGTGCCAGCAGTTTGAGAGCGGGTAGCACAGATACGCAGTATTTT
.	TRBV29-1	few	11	TRBJ1-2	CSVDQGDGYTF	TGCAGCGTTGATCAGGGCGATGGCTACACCTTC
TRBD1	TRBV12-3/TRBV12-4	.	14	TRBJ1-1	CASRTGTVDTEAFF	TGTGCCAGCAGAACCGGGACAGTCGACACTGAAGCTTTCTTT
TRBD2	TRBV12-3/TRBV12-4	many	14	TRBJ2-7	CASSAVGLAAGQYF	TGTGCCAGCAGTGCGGTCGGACTAGCGGCCGGGCAGTACTTC
.	TRBV12-3/TRBV12-4	few	13	TRBJ1-3	CASTLSSGNTIYF	TGTGCCAGCACCTTGAGTTCTGGAAACACCATATATTTT
.	TRBV7-6	few	15	TRBJ2-3	CASSPAGLPTDTQYF	TGTGCCAGCAGCCCTGCGGGGCTCCCCACAGATACGCAGTATTTT
.	TRBV19	.	14	TRBJ2-5	CASSIVSFQETQYF	TGTGCCAGTAGTATAGTGAGCTTCCAAGAGACCCAGTACTTC
.	TRBV3-1	.	14	TRBJ1-1	CASSQVSLNTEAFF	TGTGCCAGCAGCCAAGTTTCGTTGAACACTGAAGCTTTCTTT
.	TRBV15	.	13	TRBJ2-7	CATSSGSDREQYF	TGTGCCACCAGCAGCGGTAGCGACCGCGAGCAGTACTTC
.	TRBV6-6	.	14	TRBJ1-1	CASSPRTVSTEAFF	TGTGCCAGCAGCCCCCGGACTGTGAGCACTGAAGCTTTCTTT
TRBD1	TRBV15	.	14	TRBJ1-2	CATSPGQGVGSYTF	TGTGCCACCAGCCCGGGACAGGGGGTTGGTAGCTACACCTTC
.	TRBV12-3/TRBV12-4	.	13	TRBJ1-2	CASSSGTSGGYTF	TGTGCCAGCAGTTCCGGGACATCGGGGGGCTACACCTTC
.	TRBV7-9	few	14	TRBJ2-7	CASSSLDRNYEQYF	TGTGCCAGCAGCTCTCTGGACAGAAACTACGAGCAGTACTTC
TRBD1	TRBV7-9	few	14	TRBJ1-6	CASSSEGQNSPLHF	TGTGCCAGCAGCTCAGAGGGACAGAATTCACCCCTCCACTTT
TRBD2	TRBV4-1	few	13	TRBJ2-5	CASRATGGETQYF	TGCGCCAGCAGGGCCACGGGGGGGGAGACCCAGTACTTC
TRBD2	TRBV7-2	.	14	TRBJ2-1	CASSWTSGDLFHDF	TGTGCCAGCAGCTGGACTAGCGGGGACCTATTTCACGACTTC